One and the same sample provided the 7 T cell receptor beta chains below, sequenced in a study of T cells in Graves' hyperthyroidism and ophthalmopathy. Researchers amplified the TCR beta CDR3 regions from RNA transcripts. The HTBI primer set drove a first-round RT-PCR of the TCR CDR3. MiXCR, run by TCRdb on the multiplex PCR reads, gives a single entry per CDR3 protein. The data hold some 360,000 distinct CDR3 sequences, with approximately 14% observed a single time. Material: blood. Every receptor here comes from a woman aged 55-69 years with Graves' hyperthyroidism.

In this sample, this clonotype turned up a few times. The chain joins TRBV6-4 to TRBJ2-5; 11 bases agree with TRBD2. The CDR3 consists of 17 residues. Germline V CDR1 and CDR2: MRHNA, SNTAGT. Germline trimming cut 0 bases from V and 2 bases from J; bases unmatched to any gene: 5. Here the CDR3 reads CASSDSGSSGRQETQYF. The CDR3 coding sequence is TGTGCCAGCAGTGACTCCGGGTCTAGCGGGAGGCAAGAGACCCAGTACTTC.

J is TRBJ1-5 and V is TRBV2; 7 positions agree with TRBD1. Germline loops: CDR1 SNHLY, CDR2 FYNNEI. CDR3 length: 15 amino acids. The J segment lost 3 bases and the V segment lost 5 bases, leaving 7 bases of the junction unmatched. The CDR3 sequence: CASSYQGVNNQPQHF. CDR3 bases: TGTGCCAGCAGTTACCAGGGGGTTAACAATCAGCCCCAGCATTTT.

The table lists this clonotype with many counts. The J gene is TRBJ2-7, the V gene TRBV12-3 or TRBV12-4; maybe TRBD1 (5 bases). V was shortened by 6 bases and J by 5 bases, with 8 bases between the two germline ends. The CDR3 consists of 11 residues. CDR3 sequence reads: CASSYRNEQYF. Written as DNA, the CDR3 is TGTGCCAGCAGCTACAGGAACGAGCAGTACTTC.

The chain combines TRBV6-1 with TRBJ2-6; the D gene could be TRBD1 or TRBD2 (5 bases each). This CDR3 comprises 16 residues. The germline CDR1 and CDR2 sequences are MNHNS and SASEGT. V shed 6 bases and J shed 8 bases, with 20 bases lying between them. Here the CDR3 reads CASSDTRGSRSNVLTF. The CDR3 bases are TGTGCCAGCAGCGATACCCGGGGCAGTCGGTCCAACGTCCTGACTTTC.

This clonotype was detected ten times or more. The rearrangement joins TRBV5-1 to TRBJ2-5; 15 bases are a match to TRBD2. Germline-derived CDR1 and CDR2 are SGHRS and YFSETQ. This CDR3 region has 17 residues. Trimming removed 4 bases from V and 5 bases from J; junction bases left unmatched: 9. The CDR3 loop is CASSPGLAGGPRETQYF. The CDR3 coding sequence is TGCGCCAGCAGCCCCGGACTAGCGGGAGGGCCAAGGGAGACCCAGTACTTC.

This clonotype was seen only a few times. CDR3 sequence reads: CSVCTGGFQETQYF. The CDR3 coding sequence is TGCAGCGTTTGTACAGGGGGTTTTCAAGAGACCCAGTACTTC. The chain couples TRBV29-1 to TRBJ2-5; 8 bases align to TRBD1. V shed 5 bases, J shed 2 bases, and the junction held 7 bases outside the gene matches. From germline, CDR1 is SQVTM and CDR2 ANQGSEA. CDR3 length: 14 amino acids.

This clonotype was counted between two and nine times. The chain couples TRBV6-1 to TRBJ2-7, with 9 bases lining up with TRBD1. From germline, CDR1 is MNHNS and CDR2 SASEGT. The CDR3 sequence is 14 residues long. The V gene end was trimmed by 5 bases and the J gene end by 5 bases; junction bases not matched to a gene: 7. As DNA, the CDR3 is TGTGCCAGCAGTCTCCTAGGGACAGGGAACGAGCAGTACTTC. Translated: CASSLLGTGNEQYF.